A selection of T cell receptor beta chains follows, all from one sample in a study of OX40 agonist ivuxolimab in advanced cancers. Sequenced by immunoSEQ multiplex PCR; TCRdb stores in-frame clones only, minus some. This table has about 62,000 clones, more than 85% appearing once. The specimen was CD4+ or CD8+ T cells sorted from blood, collected in a trial of the OX40 agonist ivuxolimab. The source of these receptors is an adult with an advanced solid tumor such as melanoma, head and neck, liver or kidney cancer. The CDR3 runs from the conserved cysteine through the conserved F or W. The order of the fields is CDR3 length, clone size, D gene, V gene, J gene, CDR3 DNA, CDR3 protein. A D gene is named only where the DNA matches it firmly. Only some rows state a clone size, as once, few, many or a class for expanded clones.

13	NA	TRBD1	TRBV6-5	TRBJ1-2	TGTGCCAGCAGTTGGCAGGGGGCACATGGCTACACCTTC	CASSWQGAHGYTF
14	NA	TRBD1	TRBV5-6	TRBJ1-2	TGTGCCAGCAGCCTTGGGACAGGAAACTATGGCTACACCTTC	CASSLGTGNYGYTF
13	NA	NA	TRBV11-2	TRBJ2-7	TGTGCCAGCAGCTTAGCGGAGGATTACGAGCAGTACTTC	CASSLAEDYEQYF
17	NA	TRBD1	TRBV7-9	TRBJ2-7	TGTGCCAGCAGCCCACCCCCGGGACAGATACCCTCCTACGAGCAGTACTTC	CASSPPPGQIPSYEQYF
17	once	TRBD2	TRBV9	TRBJ2-1	TGTGCCAGCAGCCCCGAGGGCGGGCTAGCGGGAGGGGATGAGCAGTTCTTC	CASSPEGGLAGGDEQFF
13	NA	NA	TRBV27	TRBJ2-7	TGTGCCAGCAGTACCGGGGGTTTCTACGAGCAGTACTTC	CASSTGGFYEQYF
13	NA	NA	TRBV27	TRBJ2-4	TGTGCCAGCAGTATAAGGGCTGGAAACATTCAGTACTTC	CASSIRAGNIQYF
12	NA	NA	TRBV18	TRBJ2-7	TGTGCCAGCTCACCGGCGCGGAGCGAGCAGTACTTC	CASSPARSEQYF
12	once	NA	TRBV5-1	TRBJ2-7	TGCGCCAGCAGCTTGGGCAGGCACGAGCAGTACTTC	CASSLGRHEQYF
13	NA	NA	TRBV27	TRBJ2-5	TGTGCCAGCAGTTTTGGGTTTGCGGAGACCCAGTACTTC	CASSFGFAETQYF
15	NA	NA	TRBV5-4	TRBJ2-3	TGTGCCAGCAGCCAAAGACTGGATCACACAGATACGCAGTATTTT	CASSQRLDHTDTQYF
16	NA	NA	TRBV9	TRBJ2-4	TGTGCCAGCAGCCTAGGTGGGGATGGGACCAAAAACATTCAGTACTTC	CASSLGGDGTKNIQYF
15	few	NA	TRBV9	TRBJ2-7	TGTGCCAGCAGCGTAGGACGGGACCGGACCTACGAGCAGTACTTC	CASSVGRDRTYEQYF
12	NA	NA	TRBV27	TRBJ1-5	TGTGCCAGCAGTTTATTAGGACAGCCCCAGCATTTT	CASSLLGQPQHF
14	NA	TRBD2	TRBV2	TRBJ2-3	TGTGCCAGCAGGTCCGGGGGGGGCGCATATACGCAGTATTTT	CASRSGGGAYTQYF
16	NA	NA	TRBV6-1	TRBJ1-1	TGTGCCAGCAGTGCAGACAGACCCTATATGAACACTGAAGCTTTCTTT	CASSADRPYMNTEAFF
12	NA	NA	TRBV29-1	TRBJ2-2	TGCAGCGTTCGGCCAAACACCGGGGAGCTGTTTTTT	CSVRPNTGELFF
14	NA	TRBD1	TRBV6-5	TRBJ1-1	TGTGCCAGCGGACCCGGACAGGGTAACACTGAAGCTTTCTTT	CASGPGQGNTEAFF
13	NA	NA	TRBV29-1	TRBJ1-1	TGCAGCATGCTCGGCAGTTCGAACACTGAAGCTTTCTTT	CSMLGSSNTEAFF
14	NA	NA	TRBV9	TRBJ1-4	TGTGCCAGCAGCGTTGGGGGGGCGACTGAAAAACTGTTTTTT	CASSVGGATEKLFF
19	NA	NA	TRBV6-1	TRBJ2-6	TGTGCCAGCAGTGAAGCGCTTATCGGCACACTTACTGGGGCCAACGTCCTGACTTTC	CASSEALIGTLTGANVLTF
15	NA	TRBD2	TRBV7-2	TRBJ2-7	TGTGCCAGCAGCTTTGGTACGGGAGGGCCGTACGAGCAGTACTTC	CASSFGTGGPYEQYF
15	once	NA	TRBV4-1	TRBJ1-6	TGCGCCAGCAGCCAAGACCGTCATGAGCGTTCACCCCTCCACTTT	CASSQDRHERSPLHF
16	once	TRBD2	TRBV4-2	TRBJ2-5	TGTGCCAGCAGCCAGGGACTAGCGGGAGGGGAGGAGACCCAGTACTTC	CASSQGLAGGEETQYF
13	NA	NA	TRBV4-3	TRBJ1-1	TGCGCCAGCAGCCCTGGTCTGAACACTGAAGCTTTCTTT	CASSPGLNTEAFF
17	NA	NA	TRBV29-1	TRBJ2-1	TGCAGCGTTGAAGATCAGGAGAAGGGTTGGGGAGACAATGAGCAGTTCTTC	CSVEDQEKGWGDNEQFF
15	NA	NA	TRBV7-2	TRBJ2-5	TGTGCCAGCAGCCTGACCGGCTACCCCCAAGAGACCCAGTACTTC	CASSLTGYPQETQYF
15	NA	TRBD2	TRBV5-4	TRBJ2-5	TGTGCCAGCAGCCAGGGACTAGCATCTCAAGAGACCCAGTACTTC	CASSQGLASQETQYF
17	NA	TRBD1	TRBV5-1	TRBJ2-2	TGCGCCAGCAGCGGGGGACAGGGCATTCCGAGCACCGGGGAGCTGTTTTTT	CASSGGQGIPSTGELFF
14	NA	NA	TRBV6-5	TRBJ1-2	TGTGCCAGCAGTTACTCTACAGGTTTCCTTGGCTACACCTTC	CASSYSTGFLGYTF
16	NA	TRBD2	TRBV15	TRBJ2-5	TGTGCCACCCTTGATAGCGGGTTGATTCTCAAAGAGACCCAGTACTTC	CATLDSGLILKETQYF
16	NA	NA	TRBV7-9	TRBJ1-5	TGTGCCAGCAGCTTTAATCCAGGGGATAGCAATCAGCCCCAGCATTTT	CASSFNPGDSNQPQHF
16	NA	NA	TRBV2	TRBJ2-7	TGTGCCAGTCACGAACATGAGATAGAACGAACCTACGAGCAGTACTTC	CASHEHEIERTYEQYF
15	once	NA	TRBV5-6	TRBJ2-1	TGTGCCAGCAGCTTGACGGGGGAGTCATTCAATGAGCAGTTCTTC	CASSLTGESFNEQFF
13	NA	NA	TRBV7-7	TRBJ2-7	TGTGCCAGCAGCCCAGGACGCACCTACGAGCAGTACTTC	CASSPGRTYEQYF
11	NA	NA	TRBV5-1	TRBJ2-7	TGCGCCAGCAGCGCCGGATGGGAGCAGTACTTC	CASSAGWEQYF
13	NA	TRBD1	TRBV29-1	TRBJ1-2	TGCAGCGTTGAAGGGGGACAGTCCTATGGCTACACCTTC	CSVEGGQSYGYTF
19	NA	TRBD2	TRBV4-1	TRBJ2-3	TGCGCCAGCAGCCAAGGGCCCTTACTAGCGGGGGGAAACACAGATACGCAGTATTTT	CASSQGPLLAGGNTDTQYF
13	NA	TRBD1	TRBV7-3	TRBJ2-7	TGTGCCAGCAGCTTGGGGGACAGCTACGAGCAGTACTTC	CASSLGDSYEQYF
15	few	NA	TRBV11-2	TRBJ2-5	TGTGCCAGCAGCTTAGTCTACGGACATGAGGAGACCCAGTACTTC	CASSLVYGHEETQYF
13	NA	TRBD1	TRBV6-6	TRBJ1-2	TGTGCCAGCAGTTACCAAGGGGGCTCTGGCTACACCTTC	CASSYQGGSGYTF
12	NA	NA	TRBV19	TRBJ2-7	TGTGCCAGTAGTAACAAGGCCCACGAGCAGTACTTC	CASSNKAHEQYF
14	NA	NA	TRBV12-5	TRBJ1-5	TGTGCTAGTGGTAAGGGGGGGGCAGCTCAGCCCCAGCATTTT	CASGKGGAAQPQHF
16	NA	NA	TRBV4-2	TRBJ1-5	TGTGCCAGCGCTTGGGGAGGGGACTGGGCGAATCAGCCCCAGCATTTT	CASAWGGDWANQPQHF
24	NA	NA	TRBV18	TRBJ1-5	TGTGCCAGCTCACCACAACAAACTTTGGTAACAGGGACCTTCTTCCCCTATAGCAATCAGCCCCAGCATTTT	CASSPQQTLVTGTFFPYSNQPQHF
14	many	NA	TRBV5-5	TRBJ2-7	TGTGCCAGCAGTTTGGAGGGGGCCTTCTACGAGCAGTACTTC	CASSLEGAFYEQYF